One and the same sample provided the 25 T cell receptor beta chains below, sequenced in a study of cytomegalovirus exposure and HLA in healthy donors. Primers for the PCR totalled 60 Vbeta and 13 Jbeta. TCRdb's copy holds only in-frame clones and misses some; the assay was immunoSEQ multiplex PCR. Found here are 100,000 to 150,000 clones, approximately 80% of them singletons; the top ten hold under 1.2%. The specimen sequenced was PBMCs. The source is a human donor in good health.

The chain is built from TRBV7-8 and TRBJ1-5, with D tentatively TRBD1 (6 bases). The V end lost 1 base, the J end lost 0 bases, and 10 bases lay between the germline ends. Germline V lookup: CDR1 SGHVS, CDR2 FQNEAQ. The CDR3 runs to 16 residues. CDR3 protein: CASSLGGGYSNQPQHF. CDR3 coding DNA: TGTGCCAGCAGCTTAGGGGGGGGCTATAGCAATCAGCCCCAGCATTTT.

The chain is built from TRBV4-1 and TRBJ2-5, with D perhaps matching TRBD1 (5 bases). From germline, CDR1 is MGHRA and CDR2 YSYEKL. V lost 4 bases to trimming and J lost 4 bases, with 16 bases between them. There are 15 residues in the CDR3. CDR3 nucleotides: TGCGCCAGCAGCCCTCAAAGGGGCCAAGGAGAGACCCAGTACTTC. It translates to CASSPQRGQGETQYF.

The V call is TRBV7-6, the J call TRBJ1-2; 7 bases agree with TRBD1. The CDR3 has 14 residues. Losses at the gene ends were 5 bases for V and 8 bases for J; bases not matched to a gene: 11. Germline V gene lookup returns CDR1 SGHVS and CDR2 FNYEAQ. CDR3 in amino acids: CASSPNDRVDGYTF. CDR3 bases: TGTGCCAGCAGCCCAAACGACAGGGTGGACGGCTACACCTTC.

The chain joins TRBV4-1 to TRBJ2-5; 16 bases map to TRBD2. After removal of 0 bases from V and 5 bases from J, the junction contained 9 bases not matched to a gene. This CDR3 comprises 19 residues. Germline-derived CDR1 and CDR2 are MGHRA and YSYEKL. Written as DNA, the CDR3 is TGCGCCAGCAGCCAAGAGGGACTAGCGGGGGGGCCGGGTCGGGAGACCCAGTACTTC. Translation: CASSQEGLAGGPGRETQYF.

This rearrangement joins TRBV27 to TRBJ2-3; 7 nucleotides agree with TRBD1. V shed 7 bases, J shed 2 bases, and the junction held 9 bases outside the gene matches. The CDR3 spans 15 residues. The V gene's germline CDR1 is MNHEY and CDR2 SMNVEV (reference sequence). CDR3 coding DNA: TGTGCCAGCACCTCAGCCGGGACAGACACAGATACGCAGTATTTT. Translating it yields CASTSAGTDTDTQYF.

The sample holds a few counts of this clone. V gene TRBV28 combines with J gene TRBJ1-3, with D perhaps matching TRBD1 (6 bases). Germline CDR1 and CDR2: MDHEN and SYDVKM. Trimming removed 9 bases from V and 0 bases from J, with 15 bases in between. This CDR3 region has 15 residues. CDR3 protein: CASGGQFNSGNTIYF. The CDR3 coding sequence is TGTGCCAGTGGGGGACAATTTAACTCTGGAAACACCATATATTTT.

V and J are TRBV19 and TRBJ1-5; TRBD1 might be the D (6 bases). The CDR3 extends over 14 amino acids. V lost 5 bases to trimming and J lost 3 bases, with 11 bases between them. Germline loops: CDR1 LNHDA, CDR2 SQIVND (reference sequence). The CDR3 sequence is CASSPPGVNQPQHF. In DNA, the CDR3 is TGTGCCAGTAGTCCCCCAGGGGTCAATCAGCCCCAGCATTTT.

The rearrangement uses TRBV4-2 and TRBJ1-4; 8 positions agree with TRBD1. The CDR3 spans 15 residues. The germline V gene has CDR1 LGHNA and CDR2 YNFKEQ. V was clipped by 5 bases and J by 6 bases; unmatched bases: 8. The CDR3 DNA sequence: TGTGCCAGCAGCTTCCAGGACAGGGCTGATGAAAAACTGTTTTTT. Protein: CASSFQDRADEKLFF.

Notes on this clone: Because the CDR3 is missing its conserved closing phenylalanine or tryptophan, this is likely a read error. The limits of the CDR3 on the DNA are not certain, so only TCRdb's listed CDR3 is given. The V call is TRBV6-4, the J call TRBJ1-1. CDR1 and CDR2 (germline): MRHNA, SNTAGT. The CDR3 comprises 13 residues, both ends counted. CDR3 in amino acids: CASSDFRGAMKFL.

This sequence joins TRBV7-8 and TRBJ2-1; TRBD2 matches at 8 bases. V shed 0 bases and J 15 bases; nucleotides not matched to a gene: 4. Looked up from germline, CDR1 is SGHVS and CDR2 is FQNEAQ. This CDR3 comprises 12 residues. CDR3 region: CASSLAGLGPFF. CDR3 sequence (DNA): TGTGCCAGCAGCTTAGCGGGACTAGGTCCGTTCTTC.

This clone was counted a few times. V and J are TRBV2 and TRBJ2-2; D is ambiguous. The CDR3 spans 14 residues. Per the germline V gene, CDR1 is SNHLY and CDR2 is FYNNEI. Trimming pared 10 bases from V and 0 bases from J, leaving 12 bases between. The CDR3 bases are TGTGCCACCCGAAGCGCCTCGAACACCGGGGAGCTGTTTTTT. It encodes CATRSASNTGELFF. The variable domain in full, completed from reference TRBV2 and TRBJ2-2, reads EPEVTQTPSHQVTQMGQEVILRCVPISNHLYFYWYRQILGQKVEFLVSFYNNEISEKSEIFDDQFSVERPDGSNFTLKIRSTKLEDSAMYFCATRSASNTGELFFGEGSRLTVL.

This clone appeared once. The chain links TRBV6-6 to TRBJ2-3; 7 bases agree with TRBD1. The CDR3 runs to 15 residues. Germline trimming cut 9 bases from V and 0 bases from J; bases unmatched to any gene: 9. CDR1 is MNHNY, CDR2 SVGAGI, per germline (reference sequence). Written as DNA, the CDR3 is TGTGCCAGTTATAGGACAGGAGGAAGCACAGATACGCAGTATTTT. Its translation: CASYRTGGSTDTQYF.

The chain is built from TRBV5-4 and TRBJ2-7; maybe TRBD1 (5 bases). V shed 4 bases and J shed 4 bases, with 18 bases lying between them. The CDR3 contains 15 residues. The V gene's germline CDR1 is SGHNT and CDR2 YYREEE (reference sequence). This CDR3 is CASSNLADRPYEQYF. The CDR3 region has the DNA TGTGCCAGCAGCAACCTCGCAGACAGACCTTACGAGCAGTACTTC.

This chain joins TRBV2 and TRBJ2-1; tentatively, D is TRBD2 (6 bases). From germline, CDR1 is SNHLY and CDR2 FYNNEI. The CDR3 totals 14 residues. The V end lost 6 bases, the J end lost 2 bases, and 11 bases lay between the germline ends. The CDR3 region is CASRYGTAYNEQFF. The CDR3 DNA sequence: TGTGCCAGCAGATACGGGACTGCCTACAATGAGCAGTTCTTC.

This chain joins TRBV27 and TRBJ1-6; 7 positions agree with TRBD1. The V gene's germline CDR1 is MNHEY and CDR2 SMNVEV (reference sequence). After removal of 0 bases from V and 9 bases from J, the junction contained 8 bases not matched to a gene. The CDR3 sequence is 16 residues long. The CDR3 DNA is TGTGCCAGCAGTTTATCATCAGGGGGTTCGGGTTCACCCCTCCACTTT. This encodes CASSLSSGGSGSPLHF.

The rearrangement links TRBV5-1 to TRBJ2-1, with a weak D call TRBD2 (6 bases). The CDR3 consists of 15 residues. Germline V lookup: CDR1 SGHRS, CDR2 YFSETQ. V dropped 4 bases and J dropped 7 bases, with 18 bases sitting between them. The CDR3 nucleotides are TGCGCCAGCAGCCCGGGACTCACGGTATGGAATGAGCAGTTCTTC. The encoded protein is CASSPGLTVWNEQFF.

This chain links TRBV4-2 with TRBJ2-5; D uncertain. The CDR3 is 16 amino acids. Per the germline V gene, CDR1 is LGHNA and CDR2 is YNFKEQ. The V end was cut by 2 bases, the J end by 5 bases, with 18 bases between. The CDR3 nucleotides are TGTGCCAGCAGCCAATTACCCGGCAGGTATGGGGAGACCCAGTACTTC. It is translated as CASSQLPGRYGETQYF.

This chain connects TRBV27 to TRBJ2-3, with a weak D call TRBD2 (6 bases). V lost 5 bases and J 4 bases, leaving 19 bases between the germline ends. The germline V gene has CDR1 MNHEY and CDR2 SMNVEV (reference sequence). This CDR3 has 16 residues. The CDR3 loop reads CASSPRDLNLADTQYF. CDR3 coding DNA: TGTGCCAGCAGTCCACGGGACTTAAATCTCGCAGATACGCAGTATTTT.

This clone was found once. In DNA form, the CDR3 reads TGTGCCAGCAGCCCGCCACAGGGTAACCAGAACTATGGCTACACCTTC. Protein: CASSPPQGNQNYGYTF. The V call is TRBV5-4, the J call TRBJ1-2; D is perhaps TRBD1 (6 bases). Germline-derived CDR1 and CDR2 are SGHNT and YYREEE (reference sequence). Between the trimmed V and J ends, which lost 4 bases and 2 bases, there was a span of 18 bases. The CDR3 has 16 residues. Full variable domain (outside the CDR3, taken from reference TRBV5-4 and TRBJ1-2): ETGVTQSPTHLIKTRGQQVTLRCSSQSGHNTVSWYQQALGQGPQFIFQYYREEENGRGNFPPRFSGLQFPNYSSELNVNALELDDSALYLCASSPPQGNQNYGYTFGSGTRLTVV.

The chain couples TRBV18 to TRBJ2-2; D unresolved. V was pared by 2 bases and J by 1 base, with 8 bases between. The CDR3 consists of 15 residues. Germline-derived CDR1 and CDR2 are KGHSH and LQKENI. CDR3 sequence reads: CASSPFEKNTGELFF. DNA for the CDR3: TGTGCCAGCTCACCATTCGAGAAGAACACCGGGGAGCTGTTTTTT.

The rearrangement uses TRBV5-6 and TRBJ1-1; a possible D gene is TRBD1 (6 bases). Germline V lookup: CDR1 SGHDT, CDR2 YYEEEE. V lost 4 bases and J lost 8, with 18 bases in between. The CDR3 covers 14 residues. Here the CDR3 reads CASSLKGRGYEAFF. The CDR3 nucleotides read TGTGCCAGCAGCCTAAAGGGAAGGGGGTACGAAGCTTTCTTT.

V usage is TRBV7-9 and J usage is TRBJ2-1; 15 bases line up with TRBD2. The CDR3 runs to 17 residues. The germline gives CDR1 SEHNR, CDR2 FQNEAQ (reference sequence). With V trimmed by 4 bases and J by 10 bases, 11 bases remained unmatched. CDR3 coding DNA: TGTGCCAGCAGCTACAGAGCCGGGACTAGCGGGGGGATGGAGCAGTTCTTC. Translation gives CASSYRAGTSGGMEQFF.

The J gene is TRBJ2-7, the V gene TRBV29-1, with 8 bases that match TRBD1. The CDR3 consists of 12 residues. Trimming took 4 bases from V and 4 from J; bases not matched to a gene: 3. Germline V gene lookup returns CDR1 SQVTM and CDR2 ANQGSEA. CDR3 loop: CSVVQGAYEQYF. DNA of the CDR3: TGCAGCGTTGTCCAGGGGGCTTACGAGCAGTACTTC.

V gene TRBV19 combines with J gene TRBJ2-1; the D gene is possibly TRBD2 (6 bases). This CDR3 region has 14 residues. Germline CDR1 reads LNHDA; CDR2 reads SQIVND (reference sequence). V lost 7 bases and J 0 bases, leaving 10 bases between the germline ends. CDR3 DNA sequence: TGTGCCAGTAATTTGGGGGGCTCCTACAATGAGCAGTTCTTC. It specifies CASNLGGSYNEQFF.

In this sample, this clone turned up a few times. The genes are TRBV6-1 and TRBJ2-7, with TRBD1 as a possible D gene (5 bases). The CDR3 runs to 16 residues. Germline V CDR1 and CDR2: MNHNS, SASEGT. V gave up 4 bases and J gave up 5 bases, with 21 bases separating them. CDR3 DNA sequence: TGTGCCAGCAGTGCATGGTGGCAGGGTAAGGCCAACGAGCAGTACTTC. Protein: CASSAWWQGKANEQYF.